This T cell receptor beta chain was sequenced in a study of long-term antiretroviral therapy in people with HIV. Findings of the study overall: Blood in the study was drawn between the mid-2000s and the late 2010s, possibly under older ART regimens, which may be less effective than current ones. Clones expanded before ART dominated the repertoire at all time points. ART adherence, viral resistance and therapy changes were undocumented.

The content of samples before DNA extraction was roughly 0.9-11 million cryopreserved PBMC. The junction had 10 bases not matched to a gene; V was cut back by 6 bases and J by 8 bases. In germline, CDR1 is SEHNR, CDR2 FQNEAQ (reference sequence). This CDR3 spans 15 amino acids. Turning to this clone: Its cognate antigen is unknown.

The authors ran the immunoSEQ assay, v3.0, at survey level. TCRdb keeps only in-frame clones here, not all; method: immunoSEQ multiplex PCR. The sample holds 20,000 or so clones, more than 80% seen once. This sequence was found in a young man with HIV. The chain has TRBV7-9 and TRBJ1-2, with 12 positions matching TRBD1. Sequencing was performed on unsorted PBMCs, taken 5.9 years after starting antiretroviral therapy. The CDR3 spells CASREPGQGAGGYTF. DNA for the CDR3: TGTGCCAGCAGAGAACCGGGACAGGGGGCAGGGGGCTACACCTTC.